This T cell receptor (beta chain) was captured in a study of T cell changes during pregnancy in multiple sclerosis. Method: immunoSEQ multiplex PCR; TCRdb's copy keeps in-frame clones and lacks some. This sample has about 68,000 clones, with around 90% found just once. This clone was detected only once. Trimming removed 4 bases from V and 6 bases from J; junction bases left unmatched: 2. Germline CDR1 is SGHTA and CDR2 is FQGNSA. This CDR3 contains 13 residues. Sequenced here: peripheral blood, sampled in the second trimester of pregnancy. The V call is TRBV7-2, the J call TRBJ1-2, with 10 nucleotides matching TRBD1. The sequence came from a female donor with multiple sclerosis, enrolled in a pregnancy study. The CDR3: CASSSDRGHGYTF. In nucleotides, the CDR3 is TGTGCCAGCAGCTCAGACAGGGGGCATGGCTACACCTTC.